This paragraph covers one T cell receptor beta chain sequence. The germline V gene encodes CDR1 KGHDR and CDR2 SFDVKD. V was clipped by 9 bases and J by 7 bases, with 18 bases between them. This CDR3 is built from 13 residues. This sample is drawn from a study of blood T cell repertoires in COVID-19. Assay: immunoSEQ multiplex PCR; the TCRdb copy retains only in-frame clones and omits some. Of 150,000 to 200,000 clones in the sample, over 75% were seen once. Sequenced input: PBMCs or T cells enriched from blood (not recorded which). The J gene is TRBJ2-7, the V gene TRBV24-1; no clear D gene. This TCR was sampled from a man aged 50-59 years who had recovered from COVID-19. CDR3 sequence (DNA): TGTGCCACCGCCGGGTCGAATAGTCTAGAGCAGTACTTC. Amino acids: CATAGSNSLEQYF.